Listed below are T cell receptor beta chains from one sample, sequenced in a study of blood T cell repertoires in COVID-19. Generated by immunoSEQ multiplex PCR, the TCRdb table keeps only in-frame clones and is missing some. The data show roughly 160,000 clones, approximately 91% seen once. Sequences were obtained from peripheral blood. Receptors originate from a man between 18 and 29 years old with acute or convalescent COVID-19. Both conserved end residues are trimmed from each CDR3.

j_gene: TRBJ1-2; v_gene: TRBV3-1/TRBV3-2; CDR3aa: ASSDSANYGYT
j_gene: TRBJ2-7; v_gene: TRBV4-1; CDR3aa: ASSQERTGRLYEQY
j_gene: TRBJ1-4; v_gene: TRBV5-1; CDR3aa: ASSLQGEFDEKLF
j_gene: TRBJ1-6; v_gene: TRBV27; CDR3aa: ASSFPDRENSPLH
j_gene: TRBJ1-5; v_gene: TRBV12-5; CDR3aa: ASGLVLSAVSNQPQH
j_gene: TRBJ1-5; v_gene: TRBV5-1; CDR3aa: ATSGTGH
j_gene: TRBJ1-1; v_gene: TRBV6-1; CDR3aa: ASSEAGGLGTEAF
j_gene: TRBJ2-5; v_gene: TRBV7-2; CDR3aa: ASSPRQVQETQY
j_gene: TRBJ1-1; v_gene: TRBV5-1; CDR3aa: ASSWPGTGRNTEAF
j_gene: TRBJ2-1; v_gene: TRBV18; CDR3aa: ASSPTWDRGNNEQF
j_gene: TRBJ1-6; v_gene: TRBV10-3; CDR3aa: AISTGPNSPLH
j_gene: TRBJ2-1; v_gene: TRBV15; CDR3aa: ATSSDFPSYNEQF
j_gene: TRBJ1-5; v_gene: TRBV15; CDR3aa: ATSTSPGQGVQPQH
j_gene: TRBJ2-1; v_gene: TRBV5-6; CDR3aa: ASSFYREGSYNEQF
j_gene: TRBJ2-1; v_gene: TRBV5-1; CDR3aa: ASSLPGVPNEQF
j_gene: TRBJ1-1; v_gene: TRBV9; CDR3aa: ASSTSGTGVGEAF
j_gene: TRBJ2-3; v_gene: TRBV9; CDR3aa: ASSPQAISTDTQY
j_gene: TRBJ1-2; v_gene: TRBV18; CDR3aa: ASSLVGQPNYGYT
j_gene: TRBJ2-7; v_gene: TRBV3-1/TRBV3-2; CDR3aa: ASSRGGWEQY